The T cell receptor (beta chain) described here comes from a study of cytomegalovirus exposure and HLA in healthy donors. Looking at the study overall: Of around 410 genotyped donors, 81% grouped in the Caucasian-associated ancestry cluster.

V lost 3 bases to trimming and J lost 5 bases; unmatched junction nucleotides: 1. CDR1 is SGHAT and CDR2 is FQNNGV in the germline V gene. The CDR3 spans 14 residues. The PCR was carried out with 60 Vbeta primers and 13 Jbeta primers. Only in-frame clones appear in the TCRdb table, and some are missing; sequencing was by immunoSEQ multiplex PCR. Here the sample spans nearly 65,000 clones, about 76% being singletons. The chain couples TRBV11-2 to TRBJ1-4; the match to TRBD1 covers 9 bases. The sample taken for sequencing was PBMCs. The clonotype comes from a man aged 45-60 years in good health and CMV-seronegative. This chain's CDR3 is CASSLDRGNEKLFF. DNA for the CDR3: TGTGCCAGCAGCTTGGACAGGGGAAATGAAAAACTGTTTTTT.